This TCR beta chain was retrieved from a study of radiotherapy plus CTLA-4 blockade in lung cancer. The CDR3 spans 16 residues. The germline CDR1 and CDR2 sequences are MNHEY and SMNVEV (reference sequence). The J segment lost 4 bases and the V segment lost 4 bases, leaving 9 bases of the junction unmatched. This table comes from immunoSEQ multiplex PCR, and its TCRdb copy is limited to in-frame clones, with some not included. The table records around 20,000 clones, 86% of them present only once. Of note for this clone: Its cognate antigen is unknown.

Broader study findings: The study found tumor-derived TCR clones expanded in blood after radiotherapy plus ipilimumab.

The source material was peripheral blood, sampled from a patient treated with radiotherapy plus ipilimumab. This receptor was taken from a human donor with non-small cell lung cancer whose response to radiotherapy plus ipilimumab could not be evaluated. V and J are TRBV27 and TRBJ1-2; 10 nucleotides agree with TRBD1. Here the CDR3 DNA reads TGTGCCAGCAGTTGGGGACAGGGGTCGGAGGGCTATGGCTACACCTTC. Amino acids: CASSWGQGSEGYGYTF.